The 7 T cell receptor beta chains below were found in one sample sequenced in a study of T cells in Graves' hyperthyroidism and ophthalmopathy. TCR beta CDR3 regions were amplified from RNA. In the first-round RT-PCR of the TCR CDR3, the HTBI primer set was used. TCRdb passed the multiplex PCR reads through MiXCR, listing each CDR3 protein once. The data hold nearly 600,000 distinct CDR3 sequences, with more than 11% observed a single time. Sequencing was done on a sample of blood. These receptors all stem from a woman aged 25 to 39 with Graves' hyperthyroidism that later progressed to Graves' ophthalmopathy.

This clonotype was detected a few times. Germline is not matched at one junction end, which may reflect a read error. This chain connects TRBV5-1 to TRBJ2-2; D gene ambiguous. The CDR3 covers 12 residues. CDR1 and CDR2 (germline): SGHRS, YFSETQ. This CDR3 is CASSLNPGELFF. The CDR3 nucleotides read TGCGCCAGCAGCTTGAACCCCGGGGAGCTGTTTTTT.

V and J are TRBV28 and TRBJ1-1; D uncertain. Germline V gene lookup returns CDR1 MDHEN and CDR2 SYDVKM. V was trimmed by 10 bases and J by 4 bases, leaving 10 bases between them. The CDR3 has 11 amino acids. The CDR3 loop reads CATRWVTEAFF. CDR3 in DNA: TGTGCCACCAGATGGGTCACTGAAGCTTTCTTT. The variable domain in full, with the rest retrieved from reference TRBV28 and TRBJ1-1, is DVKVTQSSRYLVKRTGEKVFLECVQDMDHENMFWYRQDPGLGLRLIYFSYDVKMKEKGDIPEGYSVSREKKERFSLILESASTNQTSMYLCATRWVTEAFFGQGTRLTVV.

This clonotype occurred many times. This chain links TRBV29-1 with TRBJ2-6, with D unclear. The CDR3 has 12 amino acids. Germline loops: CDR1 SQVTM, CDR2 ANQGSEA. The V end was cut by 4 bases, the J end by 3 bases, with 4 bases between. CDR3 in DNA: TGCAGCGTTGTTAGTGGGGCCAACGTCCTGACTTTC. Translation gives CSVVSGANVLTF.

This clonotype was seen ten or more times. This CDR3 reads CSARDPGGAVVAQFF. The CDR3 nucleotides are TGCAGTGCTAGAGATCCAGGGGGGGCGGTGGTCGCGCAGTTCTTC. The chain recombines TRBV20-1 with TRBJ2-1; D tentatively reads TRBD1 or TRBD2 (7 bases each). Trimming left V 0 bases short and J 12 bases short, with 21 bases between. The germline V gene has CDR1 DFQATT and CDR2 SNEGSKA (reference sequence). The CDR3 sequence is 15 residues long.

The gene calls are TRBV20-1 and TRBJ1-6, with D tentatively TRBD1 (5 bases). Trimming left V 5 bases short and J 11 bases short, with 13 bases between. The germline V gene encodes CDR1 DFQATT and CDR2 SNEGSKA (reference sequence). The length of the CDR3 is 12 residues. The DNA of the CDR3 is TGCAGTGCTCGGGACGGCGATCCACCCCTCCACTTT. Protein: CSARDGDPPLHF.

V gene TRBV5-1 combines with J gene TRBJ2-1, with D unresolved. CDR3 length: 14 residues. Trimming pared 2 bases from V and 3 bases from J, leaving 9 bases between. The germline CDR1 and CDR2 sequences are SGHRS and YFSETQ. CDR3 sequence: CASSLRANYNEQFF. The CDR3 DNA sequence: TGCGCCAGCAGCTTAAGAGCAAACTACAATGAGCAGTTCTTC.

This clonotype came up many times. CDR3 loop: CASSLGGTGAGGTYEQYF. The CDR3 DNA is TGTGCCAGCAGTTTAGGTGGGACAGGGGCCGGCGGAACCTACGAGCAGTACTTC. This chain uses TRBV12-3 or TRBV12-4 with TRBJ2-7, with 10 bases identical to TRBD1. The CDR3 is 18 amino acids. The junction had 11 bases not matched to a gene; V was cut back by 1 base and J by 2 bases.